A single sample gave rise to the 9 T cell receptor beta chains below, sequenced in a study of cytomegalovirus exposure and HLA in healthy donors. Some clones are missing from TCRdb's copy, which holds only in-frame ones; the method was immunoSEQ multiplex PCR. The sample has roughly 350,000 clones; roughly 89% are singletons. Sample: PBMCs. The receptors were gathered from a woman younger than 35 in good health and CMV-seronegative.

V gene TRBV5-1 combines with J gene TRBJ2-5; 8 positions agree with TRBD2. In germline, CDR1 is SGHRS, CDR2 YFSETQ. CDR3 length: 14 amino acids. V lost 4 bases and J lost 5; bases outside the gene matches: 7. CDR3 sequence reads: CASSKAGELETQYF. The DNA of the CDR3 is TGCGCCAGCAGCAAAGCGGGAGAGTTGGAGACCCAGTACTTC.

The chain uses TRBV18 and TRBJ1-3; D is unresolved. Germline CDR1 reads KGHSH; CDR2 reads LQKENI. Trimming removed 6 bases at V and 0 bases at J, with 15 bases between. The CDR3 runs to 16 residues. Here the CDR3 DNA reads TGTGCCAGCTCTCCGGGTGGTTCTTACTCTGGAAACACCATATATTTT. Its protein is CASSPGGSYSGNTIYF.

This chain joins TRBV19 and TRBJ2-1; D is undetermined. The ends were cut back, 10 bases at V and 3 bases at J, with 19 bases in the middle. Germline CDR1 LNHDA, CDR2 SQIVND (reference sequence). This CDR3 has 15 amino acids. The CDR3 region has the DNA TGTGCCACCAGTATTGGCGGTTACTACTACAATGAGCAGTTCTTC. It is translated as CATSIGGYYYNEQFF.

CDR3 amino acids: CASSLQGATNEKLFF. For the CDR3, the DNA is TGTGCCAGCAGCTTACAGGGGGCAACTAATGAAAAACTGTTTTTT. The chain has TRBV7-9 and TRBJ1-4; 7 bases align to TRBD1. The V and J ends lost 2 bases and 0 bases, in that order; junction bases with no gene match: 0. The germline V gene has CDR1 SEHNR and CDR2 FQNEAQ (reference sequence). This CDR3 comprises 15 residues. The whole variable domain, filled in from reference TRBV7-9 and TRBJ1-4, reads DTGVSQNPRHKITKRGQNVTFRCDPISEHNRLYWYRQTLGQGPEFLTYFQNEAQLEKSRLLSDRFSAERPKGSFSTLEIQRTEQGDSAMYLCASSLQGATNEKLFFGSGTQLSVL.

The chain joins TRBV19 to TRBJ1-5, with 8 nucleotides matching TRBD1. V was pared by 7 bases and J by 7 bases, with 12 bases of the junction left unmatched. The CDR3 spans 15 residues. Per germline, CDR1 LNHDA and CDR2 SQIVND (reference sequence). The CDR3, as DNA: TGTGCCAGTACTCCGATTGACAGGGGAGGGCAGCCCCAGCATTTT. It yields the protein CASTPIDRGGQPQHF.

In nucleotides, the CDR3 is TGTGCCAGCAGCGTAGCCCCCCAATCCGGGGAAAAACTGTTTTTT. Protein: CASSVAPQSGEKLFF. The J gene is TRBJ1-4, the V gene TRBV9; D unresolved. V was shortened by 0 bases and J by 8 bases, with 14 bases between the two germline ends. The CDR3 contains 15 residues. CDR1 is SGDLS, CDR2 YYNGEE, per germline.

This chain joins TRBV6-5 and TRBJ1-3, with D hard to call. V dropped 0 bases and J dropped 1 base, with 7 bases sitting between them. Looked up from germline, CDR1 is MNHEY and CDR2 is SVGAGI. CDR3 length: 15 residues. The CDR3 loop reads CASSYSSESGNTIYF. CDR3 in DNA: TGTGCCAGCAGTTACTCGAGTGAGTCTGGAAACACCATATATTTT.

The CDR3 nucleotides are TGTGCCAGCAGTGAAGCGCTGGTAGGGGGAAAAGCTTTCTTT. Its translation is CASSEALVGGKAFF. The chain links TRBV2 to TRBJ1-1, with a weak D call TRBD1 (6 bases). The CDR3 length is 14 residues. The germline V gene encodes CDR1 SNHLY and CDR2 FYNNEI. The V and J ends lost 0 bases and 9 bases respectively, with 14 bases between them.

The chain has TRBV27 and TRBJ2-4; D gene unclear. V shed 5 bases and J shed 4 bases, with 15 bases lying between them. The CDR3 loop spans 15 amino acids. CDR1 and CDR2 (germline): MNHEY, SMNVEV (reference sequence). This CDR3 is CASSPSARPKNIQYF. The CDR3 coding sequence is TGTGCCAGCAGTCCCAGCGCGAGGCCTAAAAACATTCAGTACTTC.